The clone carrying this T cell receptor beta chain has ten or more counts. Antigen specificity is unknown. This sample was taken from a study of T-cell reconstitution after alpha-beta-depleted transplantation in children. Study observations and caveats: Some patients showed high day-60 TCRbeta diversity, which derived from surviving recipient T cells and thymic progenitors. By one year post-transplant, T-cell counts and diversity largely arose from T cells that were newly produced.

This sample's TCRbeta library carried unique molecular identifier barcodes. TCRdb called the PCR reads again in MiXCR, with one record for every CDR3 protein. The sample contains hundreds of thousands of distinct CDR3 sequences, 9.5% to 13% of which appear only once. The germline CDR1 and CDR2 sequences are SGHTA and FQGNSA. This CDR3 has 14 amino acids. Trimming removed 5 bases at V and 11 bases at J, with 20 bases between. This TCR was recovered from a child younger than two with acute myeloid leukemia, due to receive a stem cell transplant. The source was PBMCs, collected before TCRalphabeta/CD19-depleted stem cell transplant. The chain uses TRBV7-2 and TRBJ2-3; tentative D call: TRBD2 (6 bases). The CDR3 here is CASSRETTARGQYF. The DNA of the CDR3 is TGTGCCAGCAGCCGGGAGACTACCGCCCGAGGGCAGTATTTT.